This entry describes one T cell receptor beta chain. The source of the sample is a study of monozygotic twins with inflammatory bowel disease. Total RNA amounting to approximately 3,500 ng went into each TCR library. One entry per CDR3 protein, without DNA, is what TCRdb gives after re-calling the 5' RACE reads. The listing records 90,000 to 110,000 distinct CDR3 sequences. The CDR3 has 17 residues. Germline V gives CDR1 SGHNT, CDR2 YYREEE (reference sequence). This chain uses TRBV5-4 with TRBJ2-3; without DNA, the TCRdb call of TRBD2 cannot be checked. This receptor was taken from a human donor with ulcerative colitis or Crohn's disease, or a healthy co-twin of an affected twin (not recorded which). Sequencing used blood. This chain's CDR3 is CASSPRTSGGTTDTQYF.